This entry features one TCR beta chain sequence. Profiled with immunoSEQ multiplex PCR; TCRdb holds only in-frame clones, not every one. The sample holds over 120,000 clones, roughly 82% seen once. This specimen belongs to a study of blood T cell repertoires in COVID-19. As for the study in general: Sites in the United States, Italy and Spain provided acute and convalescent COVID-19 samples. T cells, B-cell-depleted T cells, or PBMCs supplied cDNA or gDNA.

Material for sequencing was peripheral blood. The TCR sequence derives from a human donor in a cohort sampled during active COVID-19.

Here the CDR3 reads CSASPLFRDRVHGYTF. The CDR3 DNA follows: TGCAGTGCTAGTCCCCTGTTCAGGGACAGGGTACATGGCTACACCTTC. This chain uses TRBV20-1 with TRBJ1-2; TRBD1 aligns across 9 bases. Germline-derived CDR1 and CDR2 are DFQATT and SNEGSKA (reference sequence). The ends lost 3 bases at V and 6 bases at J; junction bases unmatched: 14. There are 16 residues in the CDR3.